Listed below are T cell receptor beta chains from one sample, sequenced in a study of T cells in Graves' hyperthyroidism and ophthalmopathy. TCRdb processed the multiplex PCR reads anew with MiXCR; each CDR3 protein has one entry. The sample yields some 550,000 distinct CDR3 sequences, less than 25% seen once. The sample consisted of blood. Source of these receptors: a man aged 18 to 35 with Graves' hyperthyroidism. CDR3s include the opening cysteine and the closing phenylalanine or tryptophan. A D gene is named only where the DNA matches it firmly. A clone size is listed for some rows: how often the clone was seen (once, few, many), or a class if it is expanded.

v_gene: TRBV28
j_gene: TRBJ2-5
abundance: many
d_gene: -
CDR3aa: CASSLLIQETQYF
CDR3nt: TGTGCCAGCAGTTTACTGATCCAAGAGACCCAGTACTTC

v_gene: TRBV4-2
j_gene: TRBJ2-7
abundance: many
d_gene: -
CDR3aa: CASSQDDLASDEQYF
CDR3nt: TGTGCCAGCAGCCAAGATGACCTAGCTAGCGACGAGCAGTACTTC

v_gene: TRBV20-1
j_gene: TRBJ2-5
abundance: -
d_gene: TRBD2
CDR3aa: CSALVAGGPGDTQYF
CDR3nt: TGCAGTGCCCTGGTTGCGGGGGGCCCTGGGGATACCCAGTACTTC

v_gene: TRBV12-3/TRBV12-4
j_gene: TRBJ1-5
abundance: -
d_gene: -
CDR3aa: CASSLGVPGNQPQHF
CDR3nt: TGTGCCAGCAGTTTAGGGGTCCCCGGCAATCAGCCCCAGCATTTT

v_gene: TRBV12-3/TRBV12-4
j_gene: TRBJ2-2
abundance: -
d_gene: -
CDR3aa: CASSLRSSRGDGGELFF
CDR3nt: TGTGCCAGCAGTTTACGGTCTAGCAGGGGTGATGGCGGGGAGCTGTTTTTT

v_gene: TRBV20-1
j_gene: TRBJ2-7
abundance: many
d_gene: -
CDR3aa: CSARRWGLQTYDSYEQYF
CDR3nt: TGCAGTGCTAGGCGCTGGGGGCTTCAGACCTATGACTCCTACGAGCAGTACTTC

v_gene: TRBV6-4
j_gene: TRBJ2-2
abundance: -
d_gene: TRBD2
CDR3aa: CASSVVGVTSGGSNTGELFF
CDR3nt: TGTGCCAGCAGTGTAGTGGGAGTCACTAGCGGGGGATCGAACACCGGGGAGCTGTTTTTT

v_gene: TRBV12-3/TRBV12-4
j_gene: TRBJ1-5
abundance: many
d_gene: TRBD1
CDR3aa: CASSTGDGNQPQHF
CDR3nt: TGTGCCAGCAGTACAGGGGATGGCAATCAGCCCCAGCATTTT

v_gene: TRBV28
j_gene: TRBJ1-2
abundance: -
d_gene: -
CDR3aa: CASRSIEIYGYTF
CDR3nt: TGTGCCAGCAGATCGATAGAGATTTATGGTTACACCTTC

v_gene: TRBV7-6
j_gene: TRBJ2-7
abundance: many
d_gene: TRBD2
CDR3aa: CASSLTTSAGNEQYF
CDR3nt: TGTGCCAGCAGCTTAACGACTAGCGCGGGAAATGAGCAGTACTTC

v_gene: TRBV19
j_gene: TRBJ2-7
abundance: many
d_gene: TRBD1
CDR3aa: CASSIAGTAYEQYF
CDR3nt: TGTGCCAGTAGTATCGCCGGGACAGCCTACGAGCAGTACTTC

v_gene: TRBV12-3/TRBV12-4
j_gene: TRBJ1-1
abundance: -
d_gene: TRBD1
CDR3aa: CASTLNRGYTEAFF
CDR3nt: TGTGCCAGCACCCTGAACAGGGGTTACACTGAAGCTTTCTTT

v_gene: TRBV28
j_gene: TRBJ2-4
abundance: many
d_gene: -
CDR3aa: CASSFRDALTKNIKYF
CDR3nt: TGTGCCAGCAGTTTTCGGGACGCCCTCACCAAAAACATTAAGTACTTC

v_gene: TRBV6-1
j_gene: TRBJ1-2
abundance: many
d_gene: TRBD1
CDR3aa: CASRHRQGNGYTF
CDR3nt: TGTGCCAGCAGACACCGACAGGGTAATGGCTACACCTTC

v_gene: TRBV6-2/TRBV6-3
j_gene: TRBJ2-4
abundance: -
d_gene: -
CDR3aa: CASRFSPGKAKNIQYF
CDR3nt: TGTGCCAGCAGGTTTTCTCCAGGGAAAGCCAAAAACATTCAGTACTTC

v_gene: TRBV28
j_gene: TRBJ2-7
abundance: many
d_gene: -
CDR3aa: CASSPTRHTRYEQYF
CDR3nt: TGTGCCAGCAGTCCGACTAGGCATACTCGGTACGAGCAGTACTTC

v_gene: TRBV12-3/TRBV12-4
j_gene: TRBJ2-7
abundance: -
d_gene: -
CDR3aa: CASSLRGASEQYF
CDR3nt: TGTGCCAGCAGTTTAAGGGGAGCCAGCGAGCAGTACTTC

v_gene: TRBV4-1
j_gene: TRBJ2-7
abundance: -
d_gene: TRBD1
CDR3aa: CASSHTPGQDSYEQYF
CDR3nt: TGCGCCAGCAGCCACACACCGGGACAGGACTCCTACGAGCAGTACTTC

v_gene: TRBV10-3
j_gene: TRBJ1-1
abundance: -
d_gene: -
CDR3aa: CAISRQEFNTEAFF
CDR3nt: TGTGCCATCAGCCGACAGGAATTCAACACTGAAGCTTTCTTT

v_gene: TRBV19
j_gene: TRBJ1-1
abundance: many
d_gene: -
CDR3aa: CASSIGGNTEAFF
CDR3nt: TGTGCCAGTAGTATTGGAGGGAACACTGAAGCTTTCTTT

v_gene: TRBV6-5
j_gene: TRBJ1-5
abundance: many
d_gene: TRBD1
CDR3aa: CASTRTGEGNQPQHF
CDR3nt: TGTGCCAGCACCCGGACAGGGGAGGGCAATCAGCCCCAGCATTTT

v_gene: TRBV19
j_gene: TRBJ1-1
abundance: many
d_gene: -
CDR3aa: CASSTDRGWTEAFF
CDR3nt: TGTGCCAGTAGTACCGATCGAGGATGGACTGAAGCTTTCTTT

v_gene: TRBV28
j_gene: TRBJ1-5
abundance: many
d_gene: -
CDR3aa: CASSSPHGGADQPQHF
CDR3nt: TGTGCCAGCAGTTCCCCGCACGGGGGGGCGGATCAGCCCCAGCATTTT